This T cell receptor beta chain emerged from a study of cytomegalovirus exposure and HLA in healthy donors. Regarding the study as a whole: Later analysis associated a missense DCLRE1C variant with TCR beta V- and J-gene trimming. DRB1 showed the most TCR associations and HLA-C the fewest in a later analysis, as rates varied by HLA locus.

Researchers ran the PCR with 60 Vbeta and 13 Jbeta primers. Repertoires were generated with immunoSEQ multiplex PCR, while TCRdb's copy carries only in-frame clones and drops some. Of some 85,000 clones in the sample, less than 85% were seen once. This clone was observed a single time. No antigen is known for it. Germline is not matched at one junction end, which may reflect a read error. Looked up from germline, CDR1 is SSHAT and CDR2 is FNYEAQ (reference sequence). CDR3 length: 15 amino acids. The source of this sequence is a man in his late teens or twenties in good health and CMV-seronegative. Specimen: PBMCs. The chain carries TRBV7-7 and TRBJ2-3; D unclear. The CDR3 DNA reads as TGTGCTAGCAGCCCCGAATTGGGCTTAGCAGATACGCAGTATTTT. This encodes CASSPELGLADTQYF. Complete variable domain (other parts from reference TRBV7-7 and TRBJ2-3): GAGVSQSPRYKVTKRGQDVTLRCDPISSHATLYWYQQALGQGPEFLTYFNYEAQPDKSGLPSDRFSAERPEGSISTLTIQRTEQRDSAMYRCASSPELGLADTQYFGPGTRLTVL.